Listed below are T cell receptor beta chains from one sample, sequenced in a study of cytomegalovirus exposure and HLA in healthy donors. The assay was immunoSEQ multiplex PCR, and TCRdb's table has in-frame clones only and misses some. The sample has tens of thousands of clones; roughly 70% are singletons. The sample comprised PBMCs. The receptors originated from a woman aged 45 to 65 in good health and CMV-seropositive. The CDR3 runs from the conserved cysteine through the conserved F or W. The order of the fields is clone size, CDR3 length, D gene, V gene, J gene, CDR3 protein, CDR3 DNA. D genes are given only for firm matches. For some rows the clone size is stated as once, few or many, or as a class when expanded; others skip it.

-	14	-	TRBV27	TRBJ2-7	CASRELGANYEQYF	TGTGCCAGCAGAGAATTGGGGGCGAACTACGAGCAGTACTTC
-	16	TRBD1	TRBV7-9	TRBJ2-7	CASSRTGTGSSYEQYF	TGTGCCAGCAGCCGTACCGGGACAGGATCGTCCTACGAGCAGTACTTC
few	15	TRBD2	TRBV7-6	TRBJ2-7	CASSSGTSGIDEQYF	TGTGCCAGCAGCTCCGGGACTAGCGGGATCGACGAGCAGTACTTC
few	14	TRBD1	TRBV27	TRBJ1-2	CASREGQGLASYTF	TGTGCCAGCAGGGAGGGACAGGGGTTAGCCAGCTACACCTTC
-	15	TRBD1	TRBV10-3	TRBJ1-3	CAISGDRDSGNTIYF	TGTGCCATCAGTGGGGACAGGGACTCTGGAAACACCATATATTTT
-	18	-	TRBV7-8	TRBJ2-4	CASSPSGGRPTRENIQYF	TGTGCCAGCAGTCCCAGCGGCGGGCGGCCCACCCGGGAAAACATTCAGTACTTC
-	15	-	TRBV6-6	TRBJ1-2	CASWRVGASDYGYTF	TGTGCCAGCTGGAGGGTTGGGGCTAGCGACTATGGCTACACCTTC
-	16	-	TRBV7-8	TRBJ2-7	CASSSLSGTREVEQYF	TGTGCCAGCAGCTCGCTATCCGGGACCAGGGAGGTAGAGCAGTACTTC
-	13	-	TRBV6-4	TRBJ1-6	CATSTSYNSPLHF	TGTGCCACGTCCACAAGCTATAATTCACCCCTCCACTTT
-	16	-	TRBV19	TRBJ1-4	CASSSRAGRLNEKLFF	TGTGCCAGTAGTTCCCGCGCGGGACGGTTAAATGAAAAACTGTTTTTT
-	16	TRBD1	TRBV6-1	TRBJ2-3	CASSAGTGLSADTQYF	TGTGCCAGCAGTGCGGGGACAGGGTTGTCCGCAGATACGCAGTATTTT
few	15	TRBD1	TRBV4-1	TRBJ1-1	CASSHRQGLNTEAFF	TGCGCCAGCAGCCACAGACAGGGTTTGAACACTGAAGCTTTCTTT
-	18	TRBD2	TRBV5-1	TRBJ2-1	CASSLWGLAEGSYNEQFF	TGCGCCAGCAGCTTGTGGGGACTAGCGGAAGGCTCCTACAATGAGCAGTTCTTC
-	21	TRBD2	TRBV4-2	TRBJ2-1	CASSQGGRLAGGSLSYNEQFF	TGTGCCAGCAGCCAAGGGGGGAGGCTAGCGGGAGGATCCCTCTCCTACAATGAGCAGTTCTTC
-	15	-	TRBV28	TRBJ1-5	CASSPTSTLQRPQHF	TGTGCCAGCAGCCCGACCAGCACCCTCCAGCGGCCCCAGCATTTT
-	14	-	TRBV19	TRBJ1-1	CASSISAGNTEAFF	TGTGCCAGTAGTATTAGTGCTGGGAACACTGAAGCTTTCTTT
-	15	TRBD1	TRBV30	TRBJ1-5	CAWSVGGTANQPQHF	TGTGCCTGGAGTGTAGGCGGGACAGCTAATCAGCCCCAGCATTTT
-	16	TRBD1	TRBV27	TRBJ2-2	CASSRPGQGAGGELFF	TGTGCCAGCAGTCGGCCGGGACAGGGGGCCGGCGGGGAGCTGTTTTTT
-	15	-	TRBV28	TRBJ2-7	CASSLSGGGGYEQYF	TGTGCCAGCAGTTTATCCGGAGGGGGCGGCTACGAGCAGTACTTC
-	15	-	TRBV7-6	TRBJ2-5	CASSSGTSPQETQYF	TGTGCCAGCAGCTCCGGGACATCACCTCAAGAGACCCAGTACTTC
-	15	TRBD2	TRBV5-1	TRBJ2-1	CASTGVAGGVNEQFF	TGCGCCAGCACAGGGGTAGCGGGAGGAGTCAATGAGCAGTTCTTC
-	16	TRBD2	TRBV7-2	TRBJ2-5	CASSFLGLAGKETQYF	TGTGCCAGCAGCTTTCTGGGACTAGCGGGAAAAGAGACCCAGTACTTC
-	15	TRBD1	TRBV6-5	TRBJ2-7	CASSTRDRGRSEQYF	TGTGCCAGCAGTACCCGGGACAGGGGGCGAAGCGAGCAGTACTTC
once	14	-	TRBV18	TRBJ1-2	CASSPPPQGHGYTF	TGTGCCAGCTCACCACCGCCACAGGGACATGGCTACACCTTC
few	15	TRBD1	TRBV27	TRBJ1-6	CASRSRDRDFSPLHF	TGTGCCAGCAGAAGCCGGGACAGGGATTTCTCACCCCTCCACTTT
-	16	TRBD1	TRBV7-3	TRBJ2-3	CASSSSTGSGADTQYF	TGTGCCAGCAGCTCCTCGACAGGGTCCGGAGCAGATACGCAGTATTTT
-	19	TRBD1	TRBV4-2	TRBJ1-2	CASSPRDRLWDEANYGYTF	TGTGCCAGCAGCCCTCGGGACAGGTTGTGGGATGAGGCTAACTATGGCTACACCTTC
-	15	TRBD2	TRBV5-1	TRBJ2-1	CASSLGLAGSNEQFF	TGCGCCAGCAGCCTAGGACTAGCGGGGTCCAATGAGCAGTTCTTC
-	16	-	TRBV7-8	TRBJ2-3	CASSPTGLTRTDTQYF	TGTGCCAGCAGCCCGACAGGTCTTACACGCACAGATACGCAGTATTTT
few	14	TRBD1	TRBV5-5	TRBJ2-7	CASTWGTGSYEQYF	TGTGCCAGCACCTGGGGGACAGGGTCCTACGAGCAGTACTTC
-	14	-	TRBV28	TRBJ2-7	CASTDGHPTYEQYF	TGTGCCAGCACCGACGGACACCCTACCTACGAGCAGTACTTC
-	13	-	TRBV28	TRBJ1-1	CASSLSDSGEAFF	TGTGCCAGCAGTTTGTCCGATTCGGGTGAAGCTTTCTTT
-	16	-	TRBV27	TRBJ2-1	CASSRRVEGIYNEQFF	TGTGCCAGCAGCCGCCGGGTCGAAGGAATCTACAATGAGCAGTTCTTC
-	15	TRBD2	TRBV25-1	TRBJ2-1	CASSDRREEFNEQFF	TGTGCCAGCAGTGATCGGCGGGAGGAGTTCAATGAGCAGTTCTTC
-	14	-	TRBV4-1	TRBJ1-1	CASSLYQGVTEAFF	TGCGCCAGCAGTCTGTACCAGGGCGTCACTGAAGCTTTCTTT
-	12	-	TRBV7-2	TRBJ2-7	CASSSQRNEQYF	TGTGCCAGCAGCTCCCAGCGGAACGAGCAGTACTTC
-	13	-	TRBV30	TRBJ2-7	CAWAGTLDYEQYF	TGTGCCTGGGCCGGGACACTGGACTACGAGCAGTACTTC
-	13	-	TRBV10-3	TRBJ2-7	CAISDLGSTEQYF	TGTGCCATCAGTGATCTCGGGAGCACCGAGCAGTACTTC
-	15	TRBD2	TRBV7-2	TRBJ2-3	CASSLRRERIDTQYF	TGTGCCAGCAGCTTACGGCGGGAGAGGATAGATACGCAGTATTTT
few	14	TRBD2	TRBV6-6	TRBJ2-5	CASSIGLAEETQYF	TGTGCCAGCAGTATCGGACTAGCAGAGGAGACCCAGTACTTC
few	15	-	TRBV4-1	TRBJ1-2	CASSQDFGSNYGYTF	TGCGCCAGCAGCCAAGATTTTGGCAGTAACTATGGCTACACCTTC
-	17	-	TRBV19	TRBJ2-5	CASPRPGRAGRTETQYF	TGTGCCAGTCCACGCCCCGGACGGGCGGGGCGGACGGAGACCCAGTACTTC
-	14	-	TRBV19	TRBJ2-3	CASSISGLRDTQYF	TGTGCCAGTAGTATCTCCGGGTTGCGGGATACGCAGTATTTT
-	14	TRBD1	TRBV7-6	TRBJ2-1	CASSPRTGDNEQFF	TGTGCCAGCAGCCCCCGGACAGGGGACAATGAGCAGTTCTTC
-	15	-	TRBV19	TRBJ1-5	CASDSGQSLGQPQHF	TGTGCCAGCGACTCAGGACAGAGTCTCGGTCAGCCCCAGCATTTT
few	12	-	TRBV29-1	TRBJ2-5	CSVHSSQETQYF	TGCAGCGTTCACAGCTCCCAAGAGACCCAGTACTTC
-	15	-	TRBV4-1	TRBJ1-2	CASSQDGGDPYGYTF	TGCGCCAGCAGCCAAGATGGGGGGGACCCCTATGGCTACACCTTC
-	14	TRBD1	TRBV5-6	TRBJ1-1	CASRPRGRRGEAFF	TGTGCCAGCAGGCCCAGGGGGCGCAGGGGTGAAGCTTTCTTT
few	14	TRBD2	TRBV7-9	TRBJ2-3	CASLAGGSTDTQYF	TGTGCCAGCCTAGCGGGGGGAAGCACAGATACGCAGTATTTT
-	12	TRBD1	TRBV5-4	TRBJ2-1	CASSQGGDEQFF	TGTGCCAGCAGCCAAGGGGGCGATGAGCAGTTCTTC
-	15	TRBD1	TRBV25-1	TRBJ2-3	CASIPTRGSTDTQYF	TGTGCCAGCATCCCTACCAGGGGGAGCACAGATACGCAGTATTTT
-	17	TRBD2	TRBV28	TRBJ2-7	CASSPFGLAGEGYEQYF	TGTGCCAGCAGCCCTTTCGGACTGGCGGGGGAGGGCTACGAGCAGTACTTC
-	20	TRBD2	TRBV9	TRBJ2-1	CASSVEELMASGGSYNEQFF	TGTGCCAGCAGCGTAGAGGAGTTAATGGCTAGCGGGGGGTCCTACAATGAGCAGTTCTTC
-	13	-	TRBV2	TRBJ2-4	CASSDRGKNIQYF	TGTGCCAGCAGTGACAGGGGTAAAAACATTCAGTACTTC
once	14	TRBD1	TRBV4-1	TRBJ2-1	CASKRTGFDNEQFF	TGCGCCAGCAAAAGGACAGGGTTCGACAATGAGCAGTTCTTC